This is a list of T cell receptor beta chains from one sample in a study. Some clones are missing from TCRdb's copy, which holds only in-frame ones; the method was immunoSEQ multiplex PCR. The sample lists 68,000 or so clones; 93% were seen once. The source material was PBMCs. The receptors here all came from a man between 35 and 55 years old with rheumatoid arthritis. Each CDR3 is given without its conserved first and last residue. D genes are given only for firm matches.

>TRBD2|TRBV6-4
ASSELAGAQETQY
>TRBD1|TRBV4-1
ASSQRTGTNYGYT
>TRBD1|TRBV28
ASSWTGGNTGELF
>NA|TRBV15
ATSRPEGYEQY
>NA|TRBV11-1
ASELGTGELF
>NA|TRBV18
ASSPREANYGYT
>TRBD1|TRBV6-5
ASSYGTGSTEAF
>NA|TRBV6-6
ASTKGTGYEKLF
>TRBD1|TRBV7-8
ASSLGQGLYGYT
>TRBD2|TRBV4-1
ASSPASSGGIQY
>TRBD1|TRBV27
ASSIQGWNTEAF
>NA|TRBV5-5
ASSLAVGGGSEKLF
>NA|TRBV12-3/TRBV12-4
ASSLLYEQY
>NA|TRBV6-2/TRBV6-3
ASSSLAGRSQPQH
>NA|TRBV19
ATPREQEKDGYT
>TRBD1|TRBV29-1
SVEDQGGRYQETQY